This entry lists 14 T cell receptor beta chains sequenced from one sample in a study of CD8+CD57+ T cells in acquired aplastic anemia. For CDR3 and TCR beta VDJ profiling, genomic DNA was the template used. TCRdb ran MiXCR on the reads and lists one entry per CDR3 protein. The data contain around 140,000 distinct CDR3 sequences, around 41% of them singletons. The sequenced material came from sorted CD4+, CD8+, or CD8+CD57+ T cells (not recorded which) from PBMCs. The source of these receptors is a human donor in good health, serving as a control.

This clonotype was seen a handful of times. The chain carries TRBV24-1 and TRBJ2-3, with 8 positions matching TRBD2. Per germline, CDR1 KGHDR and CDR2 SFDVKD. The V gene end was trimmed by 3 bases and the J gene end by 6 bases; junction bases not matched to a gene: 10. The CDR3 extends over 16 amino acids. The CDR3 DNA sequence: TGTGCCACCAGTGATCCCGGGGGGGAGGGCCTGGATACGCAGTATTTT. It is translated as CATSDPGGEGLDTQYF.

The chain has TRBV7-2 and TRBJ2-7; TRBD2 is a possible D gene (6 bases). Trimming removed 3 bases from V and 0 bases from J, with 6 bases in between. This CDR3 is 13 amino acids long. Germline V gene lookup returns CDR1 SGHTA and CDR2 FQGNSA. CDR3 protein: CASSLDYSYEQYF. Written as DNA, the CDR3 is TGTGCCAGCAGCTTGGACTACTCCTACGAGCAGTACTTC.

A remark on this clonotype: A clone one base away is much larger, so this may be a read error. The J gene is TRBJ2-3, the V gene TRBV5-1; D uncertain. The V end was cut by 1 base, the J end by 3 bases, with 9 bases between. The CDR3 contains 14 residues. Germline loops: CDR1 SGHRS, CDR2 YFSETQ. Written as DNA, the CDR3 is TGCGCCAGCAGCTTGACAGATCTTACAGATACGCAGTATTTT. Protein: CASSLTDLTDTQYF.

V is TRBV6-5 and J is TRBJ1-2; weak D call: TRBD1 (5 bases). V lost 0 bases to trimming and J lost 4 bases, with 12 bases between them. CDR3 length equals 15 residues. Germline CDR1 reads MNHEY; CDR2 reads SVGAGI. The CDR3 bases are TGTGCCAGCAGTTACTCGACGGGGGGAGGCTATGGCTACACCTTC. Its protein is CASSYSTGGGYGYTF.

The rearrangement links TRBV25-1 to TRBJ2-7; TRBD1 matches 9 bases. V lost 9 bases and J lost 5; bases outside the gene matches: 2. The CDR3 totals 11 residues. In germline, CDR1 is MGHDK, CDR2 SYGVNS. The CDR3 spells CASTGGDEQYF. The CDR3 coding sequence is TGTGCCAGTACAGGGGGCGACGAGCAGTACTTC.

This clonotype showed up many times. The CDR3 protein is CSASQPGYGYTF. As DNA, the CDR3 is TGCAGTGCTAGCCAGCCCGGTTATGGCTACACCTTC. The chain joins TRBV20-1 to TRBJ1-2; D is unclear. The CDR3 has 12 residues. Germline lookup yields CDR1 DFQATT and CDR2 SNEGSKA (reference sequence). The V gene lost 3 bases and the J gene lost 5 bases, with 10 bases spanning the gap.

This clonotype was seen a single time. The chain couples TRBV11-1 to TRBJ2-7; unclear D gene. This CDR3 has 16 residues. V was cut by 4 bases and J by 1 base, with 17 bases left in between. Germline CDR1 reads SGHAT; CDR2 reads FQDESV (reference sequence). The CDR3 coding sequence is TGTGCCAGCAGCTCTTCTCGGTGGGCTCCTTCCTACGAGCAGTACTTC. Amino acid sequence: CASSSSRWAPSYEQYF.

The V call is TRBV11-1, the J call TRBJ2-3, with D perhaps matching TRBD2 (7 bases). The V gene's germline CDR1 is SGHAT and CDR2 FQDESV (reference sequence). V was pared by 5 bases and J by 0 bases, with 15 bases between. The CDR3 is 16 amino acids. CDR3 region: CASSVGGRTSTDTQYF. DNA of the CDR3: TGTGCCAGCAGCGTGGGGGGGCGAACTAGCACAGATACGCAGTATTTT.

The J gene is TRBJ2-1, the V gene TRBV11-2; D is uncertain. V lost 5 bases, J lost 0 bases, and 14 bases lay in between. The CDR3 length is 16 residues. The germline CDR1 and CDR2 sequences are SGHAT and FQNNGV. The CDR3 nucleotides read TGTGCCAGCAGCGAGAGGTCGGCAGCCTCCTACAATGAGCAGTTCTTC. This translates into CASSERSAASYNEQFF.

The chain combines TRBV19 with TRBJ1-2; D remains ambiguous. The CDR3 spans 16 residues. V dropped 1 base and J dropped 8 bases, with 20 bases sitting between them. Per germline, CDR1 LNHDA and CDR2 SQIVND (reference sequence). The CDR3 reads CASSIVFLDGQVGYTF. CDR3 nucleotides: TGTGCCAGTAGTATAGTGTTTTTGGACGGTCAGGTGGGCTACACCTTC.

The table lists this clonotype with many counts. This chain links TRBV12-3 or TRBV12-4 with TRBJ2-7, with 8 positions matching TRBD1. The V gene end was trimmed by 6 bases and the J gene end by 5 bases; junction bases not matched to a gene: 9. The CDR3 runs 14 residues. The CDR3 sequence: CASSFDRGFNEQYF. CDR3 DNA sequence: TGTGCCAGCAGCTTCGACAGGGGTTTCAACGAGCAGTACTTC.

Worth noting for this clonotype: A much more abundant neighbour one base away suggests this may be a read error. The CDR3 is CSARWRGGDEQFF. The CDR3, as DNA: TGCAGTGCTCGGTGGAGGGGAGGGGATGAGCAGTTCTTC. This chain connects TRBV20-1 to TRBJ2-1, with TRBD2 identical over 7 bases. The CDR3 spans 13 residues. Germline-derived CDR1 and CDR2 are DFQATT and SNEGSKA (reference sequence). The ends lost 5 bases at V and 8 bases at J; junction bases unmatched: 9.

The V gene is TRBV7-8, the J gene TRBJ2-7; 7 bases map to TRBD1. The CDR3 sequence is 13 residues long. V shed 6 bases, J shed 3 bases, and the junction held 5 bases outside the gene matches. The germline V gene has CDR1 SGHVS and CDR2 FQNEAQ. The CDR3 region is CASRRTGGYEQYF. In nucleotides, the CDR3 is TGTGCCAGCAGACGGACAGGCGGCTACGAGCAGTACTTC.

This clonotype was observed at least ten times. This chain connects TRBV30 to TRBJ2-7, with D hard to call. The CDR3 contains 12 residues. V lost 1 base to trimming and J lost 3 bases, with 7 bases between them. Germline values: CDR1 GTSNPN, CDR2 SVGIG (reference sequence). The CDR3 sequence: CAWSGGGYEQYF. CDR3 in DNA: TGTGCCTGGAGTGGGGGTGGCTACGAGCAGTACTTC.